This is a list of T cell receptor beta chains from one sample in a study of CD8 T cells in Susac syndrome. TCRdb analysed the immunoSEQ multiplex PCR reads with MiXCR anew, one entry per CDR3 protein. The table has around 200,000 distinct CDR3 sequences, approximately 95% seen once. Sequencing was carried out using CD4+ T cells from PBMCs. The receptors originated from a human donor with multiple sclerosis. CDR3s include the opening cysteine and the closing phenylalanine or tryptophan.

CDR3 protein: CASSYLPTSGGAREQFF; V gene: TRBV28
CDR3 protein: CSAQGDRSLGDIQYF; V gene: TRBV20-1
CDR3 protein: CSARLNTEAFF; V gene: TRBV20-1
CDR3 protein: CASSLVGLRDYGYTF; V gene: TRBV5-6
CDR3 protein: CASINAGTPPETQYF; V gene: TRBV3-1
CDR3 protein: CASSQGTGGKLSNQPQHF; V gene: TRBV4-2
CDR3 protein: CSASARLAGQETQYF; V gene: TRBV20-1
CDR3 protein: CATSERTGSRTQHF; V gene: TRBV24-1
CDR3 protein: CASSPAGGEAGELFF; V gene: TRBV9
CDR3 protein: CATSRDFRGYTF; V gene: TRBV15